This T cell receptor beta chain came from a study of blood T cells in healthy people across ages. Notes on the study in general: CMV status of donors was unknown, possibly confounding expanded clonotype changes.

This clonotype appeared a few times. As yet, its antigen is unknown. A second PCR, run for about 7 to 11 cycles, used a sample-barcoded 5' primer plus a J-beta primer mix. Each cDNA molecule carried a tag from a template-switch adaptor that contained 12 random nucleotides. MiXCR was run by TCRdb on the 5' RACE reads, yielding one entry per CDR3 protein. The sample has around 990,000 distinct CDR3 sequences, roughly a quarter seen once. CDR3 length: 18 amino acids. The germline V and J ends were trimmed by 1 base and 1 base, with 17 bases remaining between them. The V gene's germline CDR1 is SGHTA and CDR2 FQGNSA. These data were likewise used in another study, on T cells of mothers and their children.

The sequence was obtained from a girl aged 2 to 9 in good health. The V call is TRBV7-2, the J call TRBJ2-4; possibly TRBD1 or TRBD2 for D (5 bases each). Sequencing was done on a sample of blood. The CDR3 nucleotides are TGTGCCAGCAGCTTAGTGGGACGAGGGCTCGTTGCCAAAAACATTCAGTACTTC. Amino acids: CASSLVGRGLVAKNIQYF.